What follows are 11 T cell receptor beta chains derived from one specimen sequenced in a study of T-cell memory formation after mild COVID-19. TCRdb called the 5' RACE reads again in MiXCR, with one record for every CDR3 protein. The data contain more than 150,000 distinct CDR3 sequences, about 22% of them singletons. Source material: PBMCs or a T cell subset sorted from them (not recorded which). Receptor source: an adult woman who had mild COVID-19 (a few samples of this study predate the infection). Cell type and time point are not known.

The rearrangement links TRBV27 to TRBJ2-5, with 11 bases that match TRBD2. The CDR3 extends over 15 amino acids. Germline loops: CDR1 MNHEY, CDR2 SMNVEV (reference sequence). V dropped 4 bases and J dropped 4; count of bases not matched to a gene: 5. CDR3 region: CASSSLTSGIETQYF. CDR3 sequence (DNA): TGTGCCAGCAGTTCACTGACTAGCGGGATAGAGACCCAGTACTTC.

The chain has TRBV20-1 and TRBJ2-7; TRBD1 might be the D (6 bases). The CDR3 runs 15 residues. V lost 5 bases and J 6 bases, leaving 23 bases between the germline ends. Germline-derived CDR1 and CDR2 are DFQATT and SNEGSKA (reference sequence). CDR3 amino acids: CSALGLTGHIPEQYF. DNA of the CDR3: TGCAGTGCTCTTGGGCTCACAGGGCATATCCCCGAGCAGTACTTC.

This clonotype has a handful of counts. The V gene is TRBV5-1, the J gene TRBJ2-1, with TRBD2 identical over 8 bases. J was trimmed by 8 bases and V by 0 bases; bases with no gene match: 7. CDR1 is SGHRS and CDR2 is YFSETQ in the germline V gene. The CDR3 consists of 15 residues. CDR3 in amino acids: CASSLVGGGPDEQFF. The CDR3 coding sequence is TGCGCCAGCAGCTTGGTTGGCGGGGGGCCCGATGAGCAGTTCTTC. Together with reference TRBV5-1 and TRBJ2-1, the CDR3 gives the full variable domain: KAGVTQTPRYLIKTRGQQVTLSCSPISGHRSVSWYQQTPGQGLQFLFEYFSETQRNKGNFPGRFSGRQFSNSRSEMNVSTLELGDSALYLCASSLVGGGPDEQFFGPGTRLTVL.

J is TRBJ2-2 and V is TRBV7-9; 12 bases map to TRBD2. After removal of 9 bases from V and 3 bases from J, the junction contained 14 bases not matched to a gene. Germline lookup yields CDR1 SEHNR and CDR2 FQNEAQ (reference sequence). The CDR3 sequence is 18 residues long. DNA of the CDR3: TGTGCCAGAGAGGCGGACATGACTAGCGGGAGAGACACCGGGGAGCTGTTTTTT. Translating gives CAREADMTSGRDTGELFF.

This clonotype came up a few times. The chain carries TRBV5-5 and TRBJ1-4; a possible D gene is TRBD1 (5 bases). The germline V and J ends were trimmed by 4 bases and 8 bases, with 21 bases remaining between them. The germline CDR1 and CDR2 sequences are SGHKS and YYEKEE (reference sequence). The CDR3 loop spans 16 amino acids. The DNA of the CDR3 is TGTGCCAGCAGCACCCGGGGCTCTTACAACGCGGAAAAACTGTTTTTT. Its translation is CASSTRGSYNAEKLFF.

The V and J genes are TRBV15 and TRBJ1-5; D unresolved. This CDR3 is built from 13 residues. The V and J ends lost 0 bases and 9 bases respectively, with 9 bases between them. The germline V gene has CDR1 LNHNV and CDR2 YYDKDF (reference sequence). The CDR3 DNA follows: TGTGCCACCAGCAGAGATCGCGGCCCGCCCCAGCATTTT. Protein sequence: CATSRDRGPPQHF.

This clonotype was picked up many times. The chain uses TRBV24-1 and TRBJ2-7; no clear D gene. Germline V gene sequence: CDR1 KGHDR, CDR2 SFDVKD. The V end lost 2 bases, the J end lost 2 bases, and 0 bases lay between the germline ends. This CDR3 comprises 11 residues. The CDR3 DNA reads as TGTGCCACCAGTGATTCCTACGAGCAGTACTTC. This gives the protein CATSDSYEQYF.

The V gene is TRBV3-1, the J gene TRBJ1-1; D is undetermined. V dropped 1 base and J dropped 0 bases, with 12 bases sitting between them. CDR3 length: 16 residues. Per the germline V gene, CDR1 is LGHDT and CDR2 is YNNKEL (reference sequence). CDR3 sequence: CASSQALGPMNTEAFF. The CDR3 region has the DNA TGTGCCAGCAGCCAAGCCTTGGGTCCCATGAACACTGAAGCTTTCTTT.

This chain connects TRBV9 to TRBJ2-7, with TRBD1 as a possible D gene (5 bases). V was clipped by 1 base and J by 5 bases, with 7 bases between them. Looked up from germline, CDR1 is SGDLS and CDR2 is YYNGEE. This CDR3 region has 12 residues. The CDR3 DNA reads TGTGCCAGCAGCGTAACAGGTCACGAGCAGTACTTC. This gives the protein CASSVTGHEQYF. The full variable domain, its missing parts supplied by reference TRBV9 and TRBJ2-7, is DSGVTQTPKHLITATGQRVTLRCSPRSGDLSVYWYQQSLDQGLQFLIQYYNGEERAKGNILERFSAQQFPDLHSELNLSSLELGDSALYFCASSVTGHEQYFGPGTRLTVT.

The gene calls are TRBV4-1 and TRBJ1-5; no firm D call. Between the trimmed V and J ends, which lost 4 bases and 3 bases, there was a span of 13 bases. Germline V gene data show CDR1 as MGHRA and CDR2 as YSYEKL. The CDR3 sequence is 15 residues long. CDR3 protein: CASSPRTGDNQPQHF. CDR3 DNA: TGCGCCAGCAGCCCTCGGACGGGCGACAATCAGCCCCAGCATTTT.

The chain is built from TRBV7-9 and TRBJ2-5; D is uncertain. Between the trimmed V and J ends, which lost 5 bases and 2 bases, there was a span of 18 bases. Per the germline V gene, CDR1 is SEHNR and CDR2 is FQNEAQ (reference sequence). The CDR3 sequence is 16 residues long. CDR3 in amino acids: CASSQTPTHKQETQYF. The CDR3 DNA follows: TGTGCCAGCAGCCAAACCCCGACCCATAAGCAAGAGACCCAGTACTTC.